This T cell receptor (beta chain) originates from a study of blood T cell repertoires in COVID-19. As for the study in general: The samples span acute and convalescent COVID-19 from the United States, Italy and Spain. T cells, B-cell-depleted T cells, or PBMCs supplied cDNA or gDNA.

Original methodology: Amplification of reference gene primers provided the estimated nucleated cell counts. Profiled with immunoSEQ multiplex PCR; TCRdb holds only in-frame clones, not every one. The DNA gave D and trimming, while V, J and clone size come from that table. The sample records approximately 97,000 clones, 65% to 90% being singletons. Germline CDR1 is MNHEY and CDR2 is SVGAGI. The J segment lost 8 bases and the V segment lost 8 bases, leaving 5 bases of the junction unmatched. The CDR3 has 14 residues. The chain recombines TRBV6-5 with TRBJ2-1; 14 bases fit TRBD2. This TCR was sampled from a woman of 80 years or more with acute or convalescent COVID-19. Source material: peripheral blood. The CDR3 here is CASWTSGGIDEQFF. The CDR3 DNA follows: TGTGCCAGCTGGACTAGCGGGGGGATCGATGAGCAGTTCTTC.